This T cell receptor beta chain was found in a study of T cell responses to AZD1222 COVID-19 vaccine. Doses given second, at about 4 or about 12 weeks, were pooled. As to this clone: As yet, its antigen is unknown.

CDR1 and CDR2 (germline): SGHRS, YFSETQ. V was clipped by 2 bases and J by 0 bases; unmatched bases: 1. The CDR3 sequence is 16 residues long. Method: immunoSEQ multiplex PCR; TCRdb's copy keeps in-frame clones and lacks some. The profile shows 86,000 or so clones, under 95% of them singletons. Findings of the study overall: It was only a handful of AZD1222 recipients who were seropositive at baseline. Nearly half of the spike-specific TCRs reportedly recognize variant regions that carry no mutations.

The chain joins TRBV5-1 to TRBJ1-6; 8 positions match TRBD1. The sequence came from an adult who received the AZD1222 COVID-19 vaccine. Source: peripheral blood, taken 28 days after the second AZD1222 dose. The CDR3 DNA is TGCGCCAGCAGCTTCACAGGGGGCTCCTATAATTCACCCCTCCACTTT. This encodes CASSFTGGSYNSPLHF.